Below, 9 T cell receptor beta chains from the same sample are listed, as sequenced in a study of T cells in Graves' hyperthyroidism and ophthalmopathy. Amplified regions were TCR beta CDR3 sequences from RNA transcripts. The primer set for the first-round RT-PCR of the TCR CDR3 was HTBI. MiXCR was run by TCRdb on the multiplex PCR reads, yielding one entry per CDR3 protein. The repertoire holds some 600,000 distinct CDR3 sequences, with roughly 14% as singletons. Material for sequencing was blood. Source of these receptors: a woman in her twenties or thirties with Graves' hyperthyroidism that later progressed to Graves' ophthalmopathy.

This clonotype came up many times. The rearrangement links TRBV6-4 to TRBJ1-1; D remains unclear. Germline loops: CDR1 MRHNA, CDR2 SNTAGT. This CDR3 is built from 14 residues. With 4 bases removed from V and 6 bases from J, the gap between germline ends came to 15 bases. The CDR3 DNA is TGTGCCAGCAGTGTGAACGCGGCGAGCGCTGAAGCTTTCTTT. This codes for CASSVNAASAEAFF.

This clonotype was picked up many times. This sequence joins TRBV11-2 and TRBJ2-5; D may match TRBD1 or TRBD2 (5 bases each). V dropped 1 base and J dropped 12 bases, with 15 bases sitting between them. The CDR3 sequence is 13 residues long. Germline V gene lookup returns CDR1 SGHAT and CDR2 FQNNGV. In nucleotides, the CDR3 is TGTGCCAGCAGCTTAGTTTCCGTGGGGGATAAGTACTTC. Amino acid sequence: CASSLVSVGDKYF. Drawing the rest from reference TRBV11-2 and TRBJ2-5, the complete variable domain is EAGVAQSPRYKIIEKRQSVAFWCNPISGHATLYWYQQILGQGPKLLIQFQNNGVVDDSQLPKDRFSAERLKGVDSTLKIQPAKLEDSAVYLCASSLVSVGDKYFGPGTRLLVL.

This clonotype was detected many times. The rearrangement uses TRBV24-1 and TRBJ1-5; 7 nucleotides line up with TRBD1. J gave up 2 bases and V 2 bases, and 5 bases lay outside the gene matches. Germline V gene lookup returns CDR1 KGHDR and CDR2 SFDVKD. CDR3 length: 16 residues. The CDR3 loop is CATSDSYRGGNQPQHF. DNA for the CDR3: TGTGCCACCAGTGATTCCTACAGGGGAGGCAATCAGCCCCAGCATTTT.

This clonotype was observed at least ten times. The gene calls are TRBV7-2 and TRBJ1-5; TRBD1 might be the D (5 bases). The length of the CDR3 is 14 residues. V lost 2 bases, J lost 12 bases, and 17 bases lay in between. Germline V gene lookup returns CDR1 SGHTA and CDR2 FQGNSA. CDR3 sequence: CASSLPPPGTHQHF. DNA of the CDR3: TGTGCCAGCAGCTTACCTCCCCCCGGGACGCACCAGCATTTT.

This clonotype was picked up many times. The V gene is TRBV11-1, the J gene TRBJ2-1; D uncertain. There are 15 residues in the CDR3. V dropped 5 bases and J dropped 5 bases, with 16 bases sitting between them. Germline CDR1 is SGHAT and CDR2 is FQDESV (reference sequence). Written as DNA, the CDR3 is TGTGCCAGCAGCCCCGACTCCCTCCGCAACAATGAGCAGTTCTTC. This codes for CASSPDSLRNNEQFF. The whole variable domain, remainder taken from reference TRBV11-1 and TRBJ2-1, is EAEVAQSPRYKITEKSQAVAFWCDPISGHATLYWYRQILGQGPELLVQFQDESVVDDSQLPKDRFSAERLKGVDSTLKIQPAELGDSAMYLCASSPDSLRNNEQFFGPGTRLTVL.

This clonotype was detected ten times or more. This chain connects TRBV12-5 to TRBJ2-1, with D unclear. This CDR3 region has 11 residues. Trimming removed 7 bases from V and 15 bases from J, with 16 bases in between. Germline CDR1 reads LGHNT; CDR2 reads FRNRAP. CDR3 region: CASASVPPPFF. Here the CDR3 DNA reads TGTGCTAGTGCCTCGGTTCCCCCTCCGTTCTTC.

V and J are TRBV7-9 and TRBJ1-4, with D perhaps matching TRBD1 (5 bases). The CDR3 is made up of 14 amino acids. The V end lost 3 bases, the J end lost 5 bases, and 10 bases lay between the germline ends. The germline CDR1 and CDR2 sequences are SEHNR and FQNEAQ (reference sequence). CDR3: CASSFSRENEKLFF. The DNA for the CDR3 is TGTGCCAGCAGCTTTTCCAGGGAGAATGAAAAACTGTTTTTT.

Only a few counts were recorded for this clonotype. The CDR3 reads CASGHPDADTQYF. For the CDR3, the DNA is TGTGCCAGCGGGCATCCGGACGCAGATACGCAGTATTTT. The V gene is TRBV5-8, the J gene TRBJ2-3, with D unclear. CDR1 and CDR2 from the germline V gene are SGHTS and YDEGEE. The CDR3 consists of 13 residues. Trimming pared 7 bases from V and 4 bases from J, leaving 13 bases between. Full variable domain (rest looked up from reference TRBV5-8 and TRBJ2-3): EAGVTQSPTHLIKTRGQQATLRCSPISGHTSVYWYQQALGLGLQFLLWYDEGEERNRGNFPPRFSGRQFPNYSSELNVNALELEDSALYLCASGHPDADTQYFGPGTRLTVL.

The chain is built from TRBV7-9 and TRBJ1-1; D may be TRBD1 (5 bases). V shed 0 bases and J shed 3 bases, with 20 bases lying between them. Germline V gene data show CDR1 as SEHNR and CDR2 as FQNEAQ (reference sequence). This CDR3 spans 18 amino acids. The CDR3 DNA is TGTGCCAGCAGCTTAGCAGACAGAGGGCATATGTGGGACACTGAAGCTTTCTTT. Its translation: CASSLADRGHMWDTEAFF.